This is a list of T cell receptor beta chains from one sample in a study of T cell responses to AZD1222 COVID-19 vaccine. Some clones are missing from TCRdb's copy, which holds only in-frame ones; the method was immunoSEQ multiplex PCR. This sample has about 120,000 clones, with approximately 83% found just once. Sequences were derived from peripheral blood, sampled on day 0 of AZD1222 vaccination. The receptors here all came from an adult in good health. CDR3s include the opening cysteine and the closing phenylalanine or tryptophan.

v_gene	j_gene	CDR3aa
TRBV6-1	TRBJ1-2	CASSEWKGWKGYGYGYTF
TRBV7-9	TRBJ1-1	CASRVDTGERGAFF
TRBV7-2	TRBJ1-1	CASSLERGGRAFF
TRBV5-1	TRBJ2-7	CASSLVQGPYEQYF
TRBV11-2	TRBJ1-6	CASSPLDGFPNSPLHF
TRBV5-1	TRBJ1-1	CASSLGGEAFF
TRBV12-3/TRBV12-4	TRBJ1-2	CASSLVRGYGYTF
TRBV5-1	TRBJ1-5	CASSLGSDNQPQHF
TRBV18	TRBJ2-3	CANSPQDRGTTDTQYF
TRBV9	TRBJ1-6	CASSVDGSYNSPLHF
TRBV5-1	TRBJ1-3	CASSSQWGTGNTIYF
TRBV5-1	TRBJ1-2	CASSADRSGFYGYTF
TRBV2	TRBJ1-1	CASSEDLAALTEAFF
TRBV5-1	TRBJ2-1	CASSLDVSNEQFF
TRBV7-3	TRBJ2-3	CASSLRKVDTQYF